One TCR beta chain is described in this entry. This CDR3 is 13 amino acids long. CDR1 and CDR2 (germline): MNHNY, SVGAGI (reference sequence). V was trimmed by 6 bases and J by 2 bases, leaving 8 bases between them. The sample belongs to a study of T cells in tumors after PD-1 blockade. Study information: Each patient got pembrolizumab 200 mg every 3 weeks or cemiplimab 350 mg every 2 weeks. During anti-PD-1 treatment, some patients continued daily vismodegib 150 mg.

Using immunoSEQ multiplex PCR, the repertoire was profiled, and TCRdb retains in-frame clones only, with some absent. The sample carries roughly 50,000 clones, 81% recorded once. This chain joins TRBV6-6 and TRBJ1-5; D not certain. The specimen was PBMCs, collected before anti-PD-1 treatment. The receptor was derived from a human donor with basal cell carcinoma. CDR3 loop: CASRDPGNQPQHF. The CDR3 DNA reads as TGTGCCAGCAGAGACCCTGGCAATCAGCCCCAGCATTTT.